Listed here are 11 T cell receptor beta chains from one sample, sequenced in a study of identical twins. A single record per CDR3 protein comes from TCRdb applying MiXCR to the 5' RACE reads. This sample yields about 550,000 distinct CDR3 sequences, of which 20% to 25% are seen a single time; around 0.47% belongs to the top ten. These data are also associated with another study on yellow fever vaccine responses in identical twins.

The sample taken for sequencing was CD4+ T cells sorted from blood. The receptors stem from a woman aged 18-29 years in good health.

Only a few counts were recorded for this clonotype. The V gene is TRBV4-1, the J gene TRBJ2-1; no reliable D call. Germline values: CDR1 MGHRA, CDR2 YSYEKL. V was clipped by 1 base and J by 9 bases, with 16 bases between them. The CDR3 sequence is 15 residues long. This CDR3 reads CASSQVSDSWGEQFF. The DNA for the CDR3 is TGCGCCAGCAGCCAAGTCAGCGATTCCTGGGGTGAGCAGTTCTTC.

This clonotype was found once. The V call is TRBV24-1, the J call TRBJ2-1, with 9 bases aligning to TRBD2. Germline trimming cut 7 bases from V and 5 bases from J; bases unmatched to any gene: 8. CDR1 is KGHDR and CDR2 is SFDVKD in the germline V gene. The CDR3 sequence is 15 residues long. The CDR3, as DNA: TGTGCCACCAGCCCTAGCGGGACGAAAGACAATGAGCAGTTCTTC. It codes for CATSPSGTKDNEQFF.

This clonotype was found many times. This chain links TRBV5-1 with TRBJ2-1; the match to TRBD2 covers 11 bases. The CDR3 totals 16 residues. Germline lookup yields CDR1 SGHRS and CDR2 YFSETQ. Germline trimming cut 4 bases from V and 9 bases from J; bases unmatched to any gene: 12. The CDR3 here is CASSGTGTSGTIEQFF. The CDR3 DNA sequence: TGCGCCAGCAGCGGTACCGGGACTAGCGGTACAATTGAGCAGTTCTTC.

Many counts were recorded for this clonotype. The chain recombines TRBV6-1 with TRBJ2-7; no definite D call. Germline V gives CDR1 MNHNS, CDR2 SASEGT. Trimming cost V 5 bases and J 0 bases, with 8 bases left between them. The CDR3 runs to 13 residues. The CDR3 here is CASSPTSSYEQYF. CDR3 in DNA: TGTGCCAGCAGTCCCACTTCCTCCTACGAGCAGTACTTC.

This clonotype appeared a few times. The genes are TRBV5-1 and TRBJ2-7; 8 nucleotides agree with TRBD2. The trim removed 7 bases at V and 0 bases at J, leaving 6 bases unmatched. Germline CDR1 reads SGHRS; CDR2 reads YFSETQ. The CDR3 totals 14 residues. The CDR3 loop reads CASCRGGSSYEQYF. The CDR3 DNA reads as TGCGCCAGCTGCCGGGGGGGCAGCTCCTACGAGCAGTACTTC.

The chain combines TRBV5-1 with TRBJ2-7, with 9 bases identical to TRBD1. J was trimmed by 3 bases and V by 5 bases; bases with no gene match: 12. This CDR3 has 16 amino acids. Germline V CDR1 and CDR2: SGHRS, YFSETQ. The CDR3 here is CASRRHTGGPGYEQYF. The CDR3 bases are TGCGCCAGCAGACGCCACACAGGGGGCCCGGGCTACGAGCAGTACTTC.

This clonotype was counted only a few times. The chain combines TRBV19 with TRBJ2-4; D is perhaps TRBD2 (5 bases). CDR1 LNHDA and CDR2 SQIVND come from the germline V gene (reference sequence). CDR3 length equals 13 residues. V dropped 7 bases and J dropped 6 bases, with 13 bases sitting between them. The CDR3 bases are TGTGCCAGTAATGGAGGCGGACGAAACATTCAGTACTTC. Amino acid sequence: CASNGGGRNIQYF.

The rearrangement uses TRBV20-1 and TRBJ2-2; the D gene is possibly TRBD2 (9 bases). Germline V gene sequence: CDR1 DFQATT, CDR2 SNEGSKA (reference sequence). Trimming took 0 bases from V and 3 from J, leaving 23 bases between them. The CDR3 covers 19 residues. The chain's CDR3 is CSARENFDRGLAYTGELFF. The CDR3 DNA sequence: TGCAGTGCTAGAGAAAACTTCGACAGGGGACTAGCCTACACCGGGGAGCTGTTTTTT.

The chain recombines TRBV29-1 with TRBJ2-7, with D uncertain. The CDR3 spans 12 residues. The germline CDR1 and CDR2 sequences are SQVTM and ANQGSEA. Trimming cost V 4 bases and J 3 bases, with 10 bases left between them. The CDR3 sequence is CSVANDNYEQYF. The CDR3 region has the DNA TGCAGCGTTGCAAATGACAACTACGAGCAGTACTTC.

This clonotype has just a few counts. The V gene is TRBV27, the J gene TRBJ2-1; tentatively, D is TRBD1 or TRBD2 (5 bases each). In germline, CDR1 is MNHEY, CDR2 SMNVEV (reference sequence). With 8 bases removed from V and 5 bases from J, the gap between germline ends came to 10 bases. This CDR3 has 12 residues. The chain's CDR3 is CASRDPNNEQFF. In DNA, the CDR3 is TGTGCCAGCCGGGACCCAAACAATGAGCAGTTCTTC.

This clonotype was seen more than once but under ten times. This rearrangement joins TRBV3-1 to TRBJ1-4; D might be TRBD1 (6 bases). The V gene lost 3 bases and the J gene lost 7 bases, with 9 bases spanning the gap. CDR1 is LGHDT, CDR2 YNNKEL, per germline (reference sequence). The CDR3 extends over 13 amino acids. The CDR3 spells CASSHRGTEKLFF. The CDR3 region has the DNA TGTGCCAGCAGCCACAGGGGAACTGAAAAACTGTTTTTT.